Shown below are 30 T cell receptor beta chains from a single sample sequenced in a study of T cells after yellow fever vaccination. In TCRdb, the 5' RACE reads were re-called with MiXCR into one record per CDR3 protein. The sample has 550,000 or so distinct CDR3 sequences; 15% to 20% are singletons. The sample consisted of PBMCs, taken 15 days after the yellow fever booster vaccination. Receptors originate from a man aged 30 to 45 who received the YFV17D yellow fever vaccine.

This clonotype has a count of ten or more. V gene TRBV12-3 or TRBV12-4 combines with J gene TRBJ1-1; D remains unclear. CDR3 length equals 13 residues. Trimming removed 2 bases from V and 1 base from J, with 5 bases in between. In nucleotides, the CDR3 is TGTGCCAGCAGTTTAAGATCGAACACTGAAGCTTTCTTT. Residues: CASSLRSNTEAFF.

The CDR3 here is CSAMPRDTFYEQYF. Written as DNA, the CDR3 is TGCAGTGCAATGCCCCGGGACACCTTCTACGAGCAGTACTTC. The chain carries TRBV20-1 and TRBJ2-7; D possibly corresponds to TRBD1 (6 bases). Between the trimmed V and J ends, which lost 6 bases and 3 bases, there was a span of 18 bases. The germline gives CDR1 DFQATT, CDR2 SNEGSKA (reference sequence). The CDR3 totals 14 residues.

The chain employs TRBV20-1 and TRBJ2-3; TRBD2 is a possible D gene (5 bases). V was cut by 7 bases and J by 1 base, with 18 bases left in between. Per the germline V gene, CDR1 is DFQATT and CDR2 is SNEGSKA (reference sequence). This CDR3 has 15 residues. The CDR3 DNA reads TGCAGTGTATTGCCGAAAAGGCGGGGCACAGATACGCAGTATTTT. Translation gives CSVLPKRRGTDTQYF.

The chain uses TRBV4-2 and TRBJ2-5; D is unclear. V gave up 4 bases and J gave up 5 bases, with 11 bases separating them. Per germline, CDR1 LGHNA and CDR2 YNFKEQ. The CDR3 covers 13 residues. The chain's CDR3 is CASSPGRRETQYF. The CDR3 DNA is TGTGCCAGCAGCCCTGGGCGGCGTGAGACCCAGTACTTC.

The chain has TRBV25-1 and TRBJ2-7; 7 bases are a match to TRBD2. The germline V gene has CDR1 MGHDK and CDR2 SYGVNS. V shed 5 bases and J 0 bases; nucleotides not matched to a gene: 13. The CDR3 is made up of 17 amino acids. CDR3 loop: CASSPRGQRGPSYEQYF. The CDR3 DNA is TGTGCCAGCAGTCCTCGCGGGCAGCGGGGTCCCTCCTACGAGCAGTACTTC.

This clonotype was seen a few times. The chain couples TRBV6-5 to TRBJ2-1; 7 nucleotides match TRBD2. Germline V lookup: CDR1 MNHEY, CDR2 SVGAGI. The junction had 4 bases not matched to a gene; V was cut back by 0 bases and J by 2 bases. This CDR3 has 16 amino acids. The CDR3 DNA reads as TGTGCCAGCAGTTACTCGCCGCTAGCGGCCTACAATGAGCAGTTCTTC. Protein: CASSYSPLAAYNEQFF.

V and J are TRBV6-2 or TRBV6-3 and TRBJ2-4; D uncertain. Germline-derived CDR1 and CDR2 are MNHEY and SVGEGT. Trimming took 6 bases from V and 0 from J, leaving 15 bases between them. The CDR3 has 16 residues. The CDR3 region has the DNA TGTGCCAGCAGGTTCCGGTCCGCCCTAGCCAAAAACATTCAGTACTTC. Its translation: CASRFRSALAKNIQYF.

This clonotype turned up a few times. This chain joins TRBV6-2 or TRBV6-3 and TRBJ1-1; unclear D gene. Germline-derived CDR1 and CDR2 are MNHEY and SVGEGT. Trimming removed 2 bases from V and 5 bases from J, with 6 bases in between. CDR3 length: 12 amino acids. Here the CDR3 reads CASSYPRTEAFF. The CDR3 coding sequence is TGTGCCAGCAGTTACCCTCGGACTGAAGCTTTCTTT.

Many counts were recorded for this clonotype. The chain links TRBV7-9 to TRBJ2-7; 10 nucleotides align to TRBD1. CDR1 and CDR2 from the germline V gene are SEHNR and FQNEAQ (reference sequence). This CDR3 comprises 15 residues. V dropped 1 base and J dropped 3; count of bases not matched to a gene: 3. This chain's CDR3 is CASSLVGTGDYEQYF. The CDR3 DNA follows: TGTGCCAGCAGCTTAGTTGGGACAGGGGACTACGAGCAGTACTTC. Filled out from reference TRBV7-9 and TRBJ2-7, the complete variable domain reads DTGVSQNPRHKITKRGQNVTFRCDPISEHNRLYWYRQTLGQGPEFLTYFQNEAQLEKSRLLSDRFSAERPKGSFSTLEIQRTEQGDSAMYLCASSLVGTGDYEQYFGPGTRLTVT.

The chain recombines TRBV24-1 with TRBJ1-4; no clear D gene. Between the trimmed V and J ends, which lost 4 bases and 8 bases, there was a span of 10 bases. Germline assignment: CDR1 KGHDR and CDR2 SFDVKD. The CDR3 is 13 amino acids. CDR3 residues: CATSEDWTEKLFF. The CDR3 nucleotides read TGTGCCACCAGTGAGGACTGGACCGAAAAACTGTTTTTT.

The rearrangement links TRBV11-2 to TRBJ2-2; 9 bases line up with TRBD2. The CDR3 has 18 residues. Unmatched junction bases numbered 14, after V lost 3 bases and J lost 6 bases. Germline lookup yields CDR1 SGHAT and CDR2 FQNNGV. CDR3 bases: TGTGCCAGCAGCTTTTGGCGGGAGGGCCTCTTGGGGTCCGGGGAGCTGTTTTTT. It specifies CASSFWREGLLGSGELFF. Using reference TRBV11-2 and TRBJ2-2 for the parts outside the CDR3, the full variable domain is EAGVAQSPRYKIIEKRQSVAFWCNPISGHATLYWYQQILGQGPKLLIQFQNNGVVDDSQLPKDRFSAERLKGVDSTLKIQPAKLEDSAVYLCASSFWREGLLGSGELFFGEGSRLTVL.

This clonotype was observed a few times. The chain links TRBV7-8 to TRBJ2-7; the D gene is possibly TRBD1 (6 bases). V gave up 10 bases and J gave up 0 bases, with 19 bases separating them. Germline V CDR1 and CDR2: SGHVS, FQNEAQ. CDR3 length: 15 amino acids. CDR3 nucleotides: TGTGCCACCCAAGACCCGGGACACCTCTCCTACGAGCAGTACTTC. This sequence encodes CATQDPGHLSYEQYF.

The V and J genes are TRBV3-1 and TRBJ2-7; no clear D. Germline V gene lookup returns CDR1 LGHDT and CDR2 YNNKEL (reference sequence). The CDR3 loop spans 11 amino acids. Deletions cut 1 base from V and 7 bases from J, with 5 bases between. The CDR3 DNA sequence: TGTGCCAGCAGCCAAGGGGCTGAGCAGTACTTC. This translates into CASSQGAEQYF.

The table lists this clonotype with a count of one. The CDR3 sequence: CASSQDLLGSSYEQYF. DNA of the CDR3: TGTGCCAGCAGCCAAGATTTGCTGGGGAGCTCCTACGAGCAGTACTTC. V gene TRBV3-1 combines with J gene TRBJ2-7; D perhaps matches TRBD2 (5 bases). Germline V CDR1 and CDR2: LGHDT, YNNKEL (reference sequence). The CDR3 is 16 amino acids. V was pared by 0 bases and J by 0 bases, with 12 bases between.

This clonotype was seen a handful of times. The chain joins TRBV18 to TRBJ2-1; no clear D. There are 16 residues in the CDR3. V was pared by 0 bases and J by 2 bases, with 11 bases between. The germline CDR1 and CDR2 sequences are KGHSH and LQKENI. CDR3 coding DNA: TGTGCCAGCTCACCACCTTTAGACATTACCTACAATGAGCAGTTCTTC. Translating gives CASSPPLDITYNEQFF.

V gene TRBV20-1 combines with J gene TRBJ1-3; possibly TRBD1 for D (6 bases). CDR1 is DFQATT, CDR2 SNEGSKA, per germline (reference sequence). The CDR3 length is 14 residues. The ends were cut back, 5 bases at V and 0 bases at J, with 11 bases in the middle. Here the CDR3 DNA reads TGCAGTGCTCCGAGACAGGACTCTGGAAACACCATATATTTT. It is translated as CSAPRQDSGNTIYF.

A few counts support this clonotype. The chain recombines TRBV7-2 with TRBJ2-7; 10 bases map to TRBD2. The J segment lost 3 bases and the V segment lost 5 bases, leaving 4 bases of the junction unmatched. This CDR3 has 14 amino acids. Germline CDR1 and CDR2: SGHTA and FQGNSA. In DNA form, the CDR3 reads TGTGCCAGCAGCCCTAGCGGGAGAAACTACGAGCAGTACTTC. Translation: CASSPSGRNYEQYF. The full variable domain, with the rest looked up from reference TRBV7-2 and TRBJ2-7, is GAGVSQSPSNKVTEKGKDVELRCDPISGHTALYWYRQSLGQGLEFLIYFQGNSAPDKSGLPSDRFSAERTGGSVSTLTIQRTQQEDSAVYLCASSPSGRNYEQYFGPGTRLTVT.

This clonotype has ten or more counts. The chain has TRBV20-1 and TRBJ2-4; D uncertain. CDR1 is DFQATT, CDR2 SNEGSKA, per germline (reference sequence). V dropped 2 bases and J dropped 8 bases, with 13 bases sitting between them. CDR3 length equals 13 residues. As DNA, the CDR3 is TGCAGTGCTAGATTCGGTAAAGGATACATTCAGTACTTC. Residues: CSARFGKGYIQYF.

This clonotype showed up just a few times. This sequence joins TRBV27 and TRBJ2-4; 8 bases align to TRBD1. V gave up 6 bases and J gave up 8 bases; unmatched junction bases: 3. Germline CDR1 is MNHEY and CDR2 is SMNVEV (reference sequence). The CDR3 runs to 12 residues. CDR3 DNA: TGTGCCAGCAGGCAGGGGGCCGACATTCAGTACTTC. It translates to CASRQGADIQYF.

The table lists this clonotype with a few counts. The V call is TRBV6-1, the J call TRBJ1-5; D unresolved. CDR1 and CDR2 from the germline V gene are MNHNS and SASEGT. V lost 3 bases to trimming and J lost 10 bases, with 22 bases between them. The CDR3 consists of 16 residues. The CDR3 DNA follows: TGTGCCAGCAGTGAGTCTTATCGGGCTAAAGTCAGCCCCCAGCATTTT. Translated, it gives CASSESYRAKVSPQHF.

The chain is built from TRBV5-6 and TRBJ2-5; 9 positions agree with TRBD2. J lost 6 bases, V lost 2 bases, and 5 bases had no gene match. CDR1 is SGHDT, CDR2 YYEEEE, per germline. CDR3 size: 14 residues. The CDR3 is CASSFLSGRQTQYF. The CDR3 nucleotides are TGTGCCAGCAGCTTCCTTAGCGGGAGACAGACCCAGTACTTC.

This clonotype showed up just a few times. This chain joins TRBV5-6 and TRBJ2-1; no firm D call. The V end lost 3 bases, the J end lost 10 bases, and 8 bases lay between the germline ends. This CDR3 is 11 amino acids long. Germline CDR1 and CDR2: SGHDT and YYEEEE. DNA for the CDR3: TGTGCCAGCAGCTCGGCCCCGGAGCAGTTCTTC. The encoded protein is CASSSAPEQFF.

There are many counts of this clonotype. V is TRBV27 and J is TRBJ2-1; D uncertain. From germline, CDR1 is MNHEY and CDR2 SMNVEV (reference sequence). V was cut by 7 bases and J by 5 bases, with 15 bases left in between. CDR3 length: 14 amino acids. The CDR3 nucleotides read TGTGCCAGCACGCGAGGCCTGCTCCACAATGAGCAGTTCTTC. Translation gives CASTRGLLHNEQFF.

This chain connects TRBV7-8 to TRBJ2-1; D ambiguous. The germline V gene encodes CDR1 SGHVS and CDR2 FQNEAQ. V lost 2 bases to trimming and J lost 5 bases, with 7 bases between them. This CDR3 has 13 amino acids. The CDR3 coding sequence is TGTGCCAGCAGCTTACTAGTTCACAATGAGCAGTTCTTC. This encodes CASSLLVHNEQFF.

The rearrangement links TRBV7-2 to TRBJ1-2; no definite D call. This CDR3 has 14 amino acids. Germline V gives CDR1 SGHTA, CDR2 FQGNSA. Trimming left V 1 base short and J 2 bases short, with 8 bases between. The CDR3 spells CASSLEAGNYGYTF. CDR3 DNA: TGTGCCAGCAGCTTAGAGGCTGGGAACTATGGCTACACCTTC.

The chain combines TRBV28 with TRBJ2-7, with 9 positions matching TRBD2. Per the germline V gene, CDR1 is MDHEN and CDR2 is SYDVKM. J was trimmed by 5 bases and V by 8 bases; bases with no gene match: 7. The CDR3 has 13 amino acids. The CDR3 reads CASGAGGSNEQYF. The CDR3 nucleotides read TGTGCCAGCGGGGCGGGAGGGTCTAACGAGCAGTACTTC. The full variable domain, its missing parts supplied by reference TRBV28 and TRBJ2-7, is DVKVTQSSRYLVKRTGEKVFLECVQDMDHENMFWYRQDPGLGLRLIYFSYDVKMKEKGDIPEGYSVSREKKERFSLILESASTNQTSMYLCASGAGGSNEQYFGPGTRLTVT.

This sequence joins TRBV5-1 and TRBJ2-7; 9 bases are shared with TRBD1. The CDR3 totals 15 residues. The germline gives CDR1 SGHRS, CDR2 YFSETQ. Losses at the gene ends were 4 bases for V and 3 bases for J; bases not matched to a gene: 8. This CDR3 is CASSASGTGNYEQYF. CDR3 sequence (DNA): TGCGCCAGCAGCGCCTCCGGGACAGGGAACTACGAGCAGTACTTC.

The chain combines TRBV29-1 with TRBJ2-2; possibly TRBD2 for D (6 bases). Trimming left V 7 bases short and J 4 bases short, with 10 bases between. The CDR3 loop spans 12 amino acids. In germline, CDR1 is SQVTM, CDR2 ANQGSEA. CDR3 in amino acids: CSAGDFTGELFF. The CDR3 coding sequence is TGCAGCGCCGGGGACTTCACCGGGGAGCTGTTTTTT.

The genes are TRBV29-1 and TRBJ2-1; TRBD2 aligns across 9 bases. Germline V gene data show CDR1 as SQVTM and CDR2 as ANQGSEA. The ends lost 0 bases at V and 5 bases at J; junction bases unmatched: 11. The CDR3 is 17 amino acids. CDR3 coding DNA: TGCAGCGTTGAAGAGGGGGTTTTGGCGGGAGGGAACAATGAGCAGTTCTTC. This sequence encodes CSVEEGVLAGGNNEQFF.

J is TRBJ2-5 and V is TRBV29-1; D is ambiguous. Trimming removed 0 bases at V and 2 bases at J, with 10 bases between. The CDR3 has 14 amino acids. In germline, CDR1 is SQVTM, CDR2 ANQGSEA. CDR3 nucleotide sequence: TGCAGCGTTGAAGATCTGGGCCAACAAGAGACCCAGTACTTC. Translated: CSVEDLGQQETQYF.